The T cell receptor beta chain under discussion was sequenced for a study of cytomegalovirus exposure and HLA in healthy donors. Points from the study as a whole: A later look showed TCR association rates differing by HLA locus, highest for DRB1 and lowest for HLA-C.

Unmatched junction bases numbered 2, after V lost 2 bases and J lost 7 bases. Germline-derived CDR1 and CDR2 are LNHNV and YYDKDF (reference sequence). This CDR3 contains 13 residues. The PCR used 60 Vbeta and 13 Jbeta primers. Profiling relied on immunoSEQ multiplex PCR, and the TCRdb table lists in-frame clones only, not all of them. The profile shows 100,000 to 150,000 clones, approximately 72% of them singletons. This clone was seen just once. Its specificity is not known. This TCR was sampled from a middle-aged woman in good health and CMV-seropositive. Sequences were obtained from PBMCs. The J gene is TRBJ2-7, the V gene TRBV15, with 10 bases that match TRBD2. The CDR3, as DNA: TGTGCCACCAGCAGAAATAGCGGGGGGGAGCAGTACTTC. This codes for CATSRNSGGEQYF.